The clone carrying this T cell receptor (beta chain) was counted only a few times. No antigen is known for it. Uncontrolled infection, other autoimmune disease, pregnancy or lactation disqualified patients from enrolment. Per the germline V gene, CDR1 is MDHEN and CDR2 is SYDVKM. There are 15 residues in the CDR3. The trim removed 5 bases at V and 2 bases at J, leaving 7 bases unmatched. The sample belongs to a study of T cells in Graves' hyperthyroidism and ophthalmopathy. Notes on the study in general: Ophthalmopathy cases were set apart from stable hyperthyroidism by a 13 V-J model. Blood also contained most expanded thyroid clonotypes above 0.001.

The TCR beta CDR3 regions underwent amplification using RNA transcripts as the source. In the first-round RT-PCR of the TCR CDR3, the HTBI primer set was used. TCRdb ran MiXCR on the multiplex PCR reads and lists one entry per CDR3 protein. This table holds hundreds of thousands of distinct CDR3 sequences, about 15% found once. The chain joins TRBV28 to TRBJ2-3; 7 nucleotides agree with TRBD1. Material: blood. The TCR was taken from a woman between 35 and 50 years old with Graves' hyperthyroidism. CDR3 amino acids: CASSPRQGFTDTQYF. The CDR3 DNA sequence: TGTGCCAGCAGTCCCCGACAGGGCTTCACAGATACGCAGTATTTT.